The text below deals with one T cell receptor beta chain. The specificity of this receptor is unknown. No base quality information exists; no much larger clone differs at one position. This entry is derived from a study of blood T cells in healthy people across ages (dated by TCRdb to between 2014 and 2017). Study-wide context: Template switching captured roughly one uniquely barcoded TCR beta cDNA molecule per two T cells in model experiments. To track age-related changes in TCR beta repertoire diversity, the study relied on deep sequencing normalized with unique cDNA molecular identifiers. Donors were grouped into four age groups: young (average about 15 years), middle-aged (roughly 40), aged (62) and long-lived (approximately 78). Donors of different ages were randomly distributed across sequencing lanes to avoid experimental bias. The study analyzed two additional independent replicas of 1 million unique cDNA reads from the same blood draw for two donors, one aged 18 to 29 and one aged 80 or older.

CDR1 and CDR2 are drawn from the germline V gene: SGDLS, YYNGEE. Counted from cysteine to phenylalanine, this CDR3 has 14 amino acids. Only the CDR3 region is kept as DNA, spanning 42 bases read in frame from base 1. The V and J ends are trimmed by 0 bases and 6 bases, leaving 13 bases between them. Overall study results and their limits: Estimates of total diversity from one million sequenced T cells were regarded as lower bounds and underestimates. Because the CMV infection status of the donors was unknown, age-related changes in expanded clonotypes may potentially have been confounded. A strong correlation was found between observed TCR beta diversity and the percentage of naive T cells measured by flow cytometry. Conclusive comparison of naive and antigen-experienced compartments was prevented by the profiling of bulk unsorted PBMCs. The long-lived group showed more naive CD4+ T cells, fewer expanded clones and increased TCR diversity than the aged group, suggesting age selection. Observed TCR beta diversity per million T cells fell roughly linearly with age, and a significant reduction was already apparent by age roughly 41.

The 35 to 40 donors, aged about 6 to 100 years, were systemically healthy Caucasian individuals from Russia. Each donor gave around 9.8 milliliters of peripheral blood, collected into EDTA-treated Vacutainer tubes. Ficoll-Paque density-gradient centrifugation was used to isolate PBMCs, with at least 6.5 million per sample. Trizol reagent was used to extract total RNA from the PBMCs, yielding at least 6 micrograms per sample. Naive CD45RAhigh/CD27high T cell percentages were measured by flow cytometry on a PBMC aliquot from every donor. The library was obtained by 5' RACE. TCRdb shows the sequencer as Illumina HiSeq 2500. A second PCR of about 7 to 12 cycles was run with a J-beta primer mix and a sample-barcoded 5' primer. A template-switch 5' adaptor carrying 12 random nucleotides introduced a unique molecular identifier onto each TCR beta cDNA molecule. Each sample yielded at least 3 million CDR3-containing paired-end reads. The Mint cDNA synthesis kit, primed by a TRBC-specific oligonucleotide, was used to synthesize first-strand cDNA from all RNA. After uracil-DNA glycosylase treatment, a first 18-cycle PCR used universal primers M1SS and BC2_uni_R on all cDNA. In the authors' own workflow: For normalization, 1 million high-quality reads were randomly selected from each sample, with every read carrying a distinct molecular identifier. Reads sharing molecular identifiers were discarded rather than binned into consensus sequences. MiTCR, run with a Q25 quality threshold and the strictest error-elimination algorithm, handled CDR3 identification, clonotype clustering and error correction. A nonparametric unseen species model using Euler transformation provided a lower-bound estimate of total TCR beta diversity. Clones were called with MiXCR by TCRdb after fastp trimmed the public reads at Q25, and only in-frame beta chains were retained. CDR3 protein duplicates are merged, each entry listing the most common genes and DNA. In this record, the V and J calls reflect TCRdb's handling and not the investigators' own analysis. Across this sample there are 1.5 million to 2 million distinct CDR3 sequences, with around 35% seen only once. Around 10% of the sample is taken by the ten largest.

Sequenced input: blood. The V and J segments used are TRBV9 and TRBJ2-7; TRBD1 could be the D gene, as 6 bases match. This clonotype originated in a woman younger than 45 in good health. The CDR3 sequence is CASSVDPGELEQYF. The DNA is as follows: TGTGCCAGCAGCGTAGACCCAGGGGAGCTCGAGCAGTACTTC.